Listed below are T cell receptor beta chains from one sample, sequenced in a study of cytomegalovirus exposure and HLA in healthy donors. Measured with immunoSEQ multiplex PCR; TCRdb has only the in-frame clones, and not every one. The repertoire holds tens of thousands of clones, roughly three quarters seen once, with nearly 3% in the top ten. The sample comprised PBMCs. These receptors all stem from a woman between 25 and 40 years old in good health and CMV-seronegative. Each CDR3 is given with its conserved first and last residue. A D gene is named only where the DNA matches it firmly. Size is omitted from some rows. Given values are once, few, many or a class for expanded clones.

V: TRBV11-2
J: TRBJ1-2
size: .
D: TRBD1
CDR3: CASRNGQGAYGYTF
DNA: TGTGCCAGCAGGAATGGACAGGGAGCCTATGGCTACACCTTC

V: TRBV9
J: TRBJ1-2
size: .
D: .
CDR3: CASSVASESQTTLYGYTF
DNA: TGTGCCAGCAGCGTTGCGTCCGAATCCCAAACTACACTATACGGCTACACCTTC

V: TRBV18
J: TRBJ2-5
size: .
D: TRBD2
CDR3: CASSLGGEETQYF
DNA: TGTGCCAGCTCACTCGGGGGGGAAGAGACCCAGTACTTC

V: TRBV5-1
J: TRBJ1-1
size: once
D: .
CDR3: CASSTNGGHTEAFF
DNA: TGCGCCAGCAGTACTAACGGGGGGCATACTGAAGCTTTCTTT

V: TRBV2
J: TRBJ1-1
size: .
D: .
CDR3: CASNNDRYNTEAFF
DNA: TGTGCCAGCAACAACGACAGATACAACACTGAAGCTTTCTTT

V: TRBV19
J: TRBJ1-3
size: .
D: TRBD1
CDR3: CASSSDRDPGGNTIYF
DNA: TGTGCCAGTAGTAGTGACAGGGATCCGGGCGGAAACACCATATATTTT

V: TRBV30
J: TRBJ2-5
size: few
D: TRBD2
CDR3: CACSPTSGGQTQYF
DNA: TGTGCCTGCTCCCCGACTAGCGGGGGTCAGACCCAGTACTTC

V: TRBV4-1
J: TRBJ1-2
size: few
D: TRBD1
CDR3: CASSQPTRRGDGYTF
DNA: TGCGCCAGCAGCCAACCTACTCGCAGGGGGGATGGCTACACCTTC

V: TRBV4-1
J: TRBJ1-1
size: .
D: .
CDR3: CASSQGLWTVEEAFF
DNA: TGCGCCAGCAGCCAAGGACTATGGACGGTAGAAGAAGCTTTCTTT

V: TRBV30
J: TRBJ1-4
size: .
D: .
CDR3: CAWSARVREKLFF
DNA: TGTGCCTGGAGTGCCCGGGTACGGGAAAAACTGTTTTTT

V: TRBV28
J: TRBJ1-2
size: .
D: TRBD1
CDR3: CASRGADREDGYTF
DNA: TGTGCCAGCAGAGGGGCAGACAGGGAAGATGGCTACACCTTC

V: TRBV5-1
J: TRBJ1-2
size: .
D: .
CDR3: CASSWADMNYGYTF
DNA: TGCGCCAGCAGCTGGGCAGACATGAACTATGGCTACACCTTC

V: TRBV30
J: TRBJ1-6
size: .
D: .
CDR3: CAWSLLVASPLHF
DNA: TGTGCCTGGAGTCTTTTAGTCGCTTCACCCCTCCACTTT

V: TRBV4-3
J: TRBJ1-4
size: .
D: TRBD1
CDR3: CASSQGLGQGNEKLFF
DNA: TGCGCCAGCAGCCAAGGCCTAGGACAGGGAAATGAAAAACTGTTTTTT

V: TRBV10-3
J: TRBJ2-4
size: .
D: TRBD2
CDR3: CAISEPTSLAGVSLAKNIQYF
DNA: TGTGCCATCAGTGAGCCTACCTCTCTAGCGGGGGTCAGCCTAGCCAAAAACATTCAGTACTTC

V: TRBV5-1
J: TRBJ2-2
size: .
D: .
CDR3: CASSFERTNTGELFF
DNA: TGCGCCAGCAGCTTCGAGCGCACGAACACCGGGGAGCTGTTTTTT

V: TRBV9
J: TRBJ1-1
size: .
D: .
CDR3: CASSQGGTEAFF
DNA: TGTGCCAGCAGCCAAGGGGGCACTGAAGCTTTCTTT

V: TRBV30
J: TRBJ1-2
size: .
D: TRBD1
CDR3: CAWSPTDQGARGYTF
DNA: TGTGCCTGGAGTCCGACCGATCAGGGGGCACGGGGCTACACCTTC

V: TRBV4-3
J: TRBJ1-2
size: .
D: TRBD1
CDR3: CASSQGTGSIYGYTF
DNA: TGCGCCAGCAGCCAGGGGACAGGGAGTATCTATGGCTACACCTTC

V: TRBV19
J: TRBJ1-1
size: few
D: TRBD1
CDR3: CASSSRGQEMNTEAFF
DNA: TGTGCCAGTAGTAGTCGCGGACAGGAGATGAACACTGAAGCTTTCTTT

V: TRBV6-5
J: TRBJ1-2
size: few
D: .
CDR3: CASSSGQIYGYTF
DNA: TGTGCCAGCAGTTCCGGACAGATCTATGGCTACACCTTC

V: TRBV7-6
J: TRBJ2-1
size: few
D: .
CDR3: CASSLGSSSYNEQFF
DNA: TGTGCCAGCAGCTTAGGGTCCAGCTCCTACAATGAGCAGTTCTTC

V: TRBV4-1
J: TRBJ2-2
size: .
D: TRBD1
CDR3: CASSFPGTGAGELFF
DNA: TGCGCCAGCAGCTTCCCCGGGACAGGGGCCGGGGAGCTGTTTTTT

V: TRBV19
J: TRBJ1-4
size: .
D: TRBD1
CDR3: CASGYRGRNEKLFF
DNA: TGTGCCAGCGGATACAGGGGGCGGAATGAAAAACTGTTTTTT

V: TRBV5-4
J: TRBJ1-4
size: once
D: .
CDR3: CASSLQGTGGKLFF
DNA: TGTGCCAGCAGCTTGCAGGGCACAGGTGGGAAACTGTTTTTT

V: TRBV27
J: TRBJ1-5
size: .
D: .
CDR3: CASSPSRTSGQPQHF
DNA: TGTGCCAGCAGCCCGTCCAGGACTAGCGGGCAGCCCCAGCATTTT

V: TRBV2
J: TRBJ2-3
size: .
D: TRBD2
CDR3: CASVLAGGPDTQYF
DNA: TGTGCCAGCGTACTAGCGGGGGGGCCGGATACGCAGTATTTT

V: TRBV4-1
J: TRBJ1-1
size: .
D: .
CDR3: CASSPRGGGQAFF
DNA: TGCGCCAGCAGCCCCAGGGGCGGGGGGCAAGCTTTCTTT

V: TRBV6-4
J: TRBJ2-3
size: .
D: TRBD1
CDR3: CASSHTGGGGTDTQYF
DNA: TGTGCCAGCAGTCATACAGGGGGCGGCGGCACAGATACGCAGTATTTT

V: TRBV5-5
J: TRBJ1-4
size: .
D: TRBD1
CDR3: CASSLQGPVEKLFF
DNA: TGTGCCAGCAGCTTACAGGGGCCGGTTGAAAAACTGTTTTTT

V: TRBV30
J: TRBJ2-1
size: .
D: TRBD2
CDR3: CAWSQPSSGGARNEQFF
DNA: TGTGCCTGGAGTCAGCCTTCGAGCGGGGGGGCTCGGAATGAGCAGTTCTTC

V: TRBV7-8
J: TRBJ2-6
size: few
D: .
CDR3: CASSLVRGVGANVLTF
DNA: TGTGCCAGCAGCTTAGTAAGAGGCGTTGGGGCCAACGTCCTGACTTTC

V: TRBV2
J: TRBJ1-6
size: .
D: .
CDR3: CASSDPSNSPLHF
DNA: TGTGCCAGCAGTGACCCTAGTAATTCACCCCTCCACTTT